This note documents a single T cell receptor beta chain sequence. The antigen it recognizes is unknown. Base qualities are missing; no much larger clone stands one base away. Set within a cohort of healthcare workers in London, UK, this nested case-control study involved weekly PCR testing of nasopharyngeal swabs along with blood sampling. Between 23 and 31 March 2020, the week of the UK lockdown, healthcare workers were enrolled and then followed up weekly for as long as 16 weeks. The CDR3 spans 15 residues, from the cysteine through the phenylalanine. The retained sequence is limited to the CDR3, 45 bases, with the frame set at the first base. As encoded in the germline V gene, CDR1 is SGDLS while CDR2 is YYNGEE. The germline V and J ends show losses of 3 bases and 4 bases respectively, and no gene match explains 5 bases of the junction. This record comes from a study of early T cells in non-severe SARS-CoV-2 infection (dated by TCRdb to about 2021). For the wider study: Because TCR sequencing was done on bulk RNA from unsorted whole blood, the alpha and beta chains could not be paired.

Library preparation was by 5' RACE. Instrument used: NextSeq 500. Unique molecular identifiers were attached to individual cDNA molecules in the TCR library protocol so that sequencing error and PCR bias could be corrected. TCR alpha and beta chains were both sequenced, and the abundances of alpha and beta sequences in each sample were closely correlated with each other. On the study's bioinformatics: Decombinator V4 was used to annotate TCR sequences for V gene, J gene and CDR3. Expanded TCRs were defined as changing significantly between any two time points under a Poisson model with p below 0.0001. TCR abundances were normalised to the total number of TCRs sequenced per sample and expressed as counts per million. MAIT TCRs were defined by TRAV1-2 paired with TRAJ12, TRAJ20 or TRAJ33, and iNKT TCRs by TRAV10 paired with TRAJ18. VDJdb, accessed 1 November 2021, was searched for CMV, EBV and SARS-CoV-2 annotated TCRs, with TCRs annotated for multiple antigens excluded. The public reads were quality trimmed at Q25 with fastp and then assembled into clones with MiXCR by TCRdb, keeping productive beta chains. For every CDR3 protein sequence, its rows merge into one entry that carries the most common genes and DNA. TCRdb's processing, not the authors' own work, is the source of the V and J calls. This sample is represented by some 100,000 distinct CDR3 sequences; 14% to 15% of them were singletons. The ten largest clones add up to approximately 0.62% of the sample.

The research as a whole found: Matching against VDJdb was skewed toward anti-spike CD8 responses, likely underestimated virus-specific expansions, and missed private and CD4 specificities.

The sequenced sample was whole blood. This receptor was taken from an adult who was a healthcare worker with PCR-confirmed SARS-CoV-2 infection or an uninfected control (not recorded which). The chain is assembled from TRBV9 and TRBJ2-1; 9 central bases correspond to TRBD1. At the DNA level, the sequence is TGTGCCAGCAGCGAACAGGGGGCCATTTACAATGAGCAGTTCTTC. It is translated as CASSEQGAIYNEQFF.